The 27 T cell receptor beta chains presented below share a single source sample, sequenced in a study of CD8+ T cells in alopecia areata. As for treatment: oral pan-JAK inhibitor, 5-10 mg twice daily. cDNA serving as the sequencing template came from extracted, reverse transcribed RNA. TCRdb's copy holds only in-frame clones and misses some; the assay was immunoSEQ multiplex PCR. The table lists about 260,000 clones, roughly 60% of them singletons. The sample here was CD4+ T cells sorted from blood, taken at roughly week 53, from a patient treated with tofacitinib. The receptors come from a human donor with alopecia areata.

V gene TRBV27 combines with J gene TRBJ2-7, with unresolved D. V lost 1 base and J 2 bases, leaving 9 bases between the germline ends. Germline CDR1 MNHEY, CDR2 SMNVEV (reference sequence). The CDR3 runs 14 residues. The CDR3 nucleotides are TGTGCCAGCAGTTTATTGGGCGGAACCTACGAGCAGTACTTC. Translated, it gives CASSLLGGTYEQYF.

The chain recombines TRBV30 with TRBJ1-3; D unclear. This CDR3 spans 14 amino acids. With 3 bases removed from V and 2 bases from J, the gap between germline ends came to 11 bases. Germline V gene sequence: CDR1 GTSNPN, CDR2 SVGIG (reference sequence). CDR3 DNA sequence: TGTGCCTGGAGGGCCGCTTTGACTGGAAACACCATATATTTT. This gives the protein CAWRAALTGNTIYF. The full variable domain, its missing parts supplied by reference TRBV30 and TRBJ1-3, is SQTIHQWPATLVQPVGSPLSLECTVEGTSNPNLYWYRQAAGRGLQLLFYSVGIGQISSEVPQNLSASRPQDRQFILSSKKLLLSDSGFYLCAWRAALTGNTIYFGEGSWLTVV.

The genes are TRBV6-1 and TRBJ1-2, with 9 bases identical to TRBD1. Germline V gene sequence: CDR1 MNHNS, CDR2 SASEGT. The CDR3 covers 14 residues. V gave up 6 bases and J gave up 5 bases; unmatched junction bases: 7. The CDR3 sequence is CASRSWDREYGYTF. As DNA, the CDR3 is TGTGCCAGCAGATCGTGGGACAGGGAGTATGGCTACACCTTC.

This clone was counted only a few times. The chain joins TRBV18 to TRBJ1-2; a weak D match, TRBD1 (5 bases). V lost 5 bases and J 3 bases, leaving 13 bases between the germline ends. This CDR3 spans 14 amino acids. CDR1 and CDR2 (germline): KGHSH, LQKENI. The CDR3 sequence is CASSATGVYYGYTF. The CDR3 nucleotides read TGTGCCAGCTCAGCCACAGGCGTCTACTATGGCTACACCTTC.

The V gene is TRBV4-2, the J gene TRBJ2-1, with 11 positions matching TRBD1. Germline CDR1 is LGHNA and CDR2 is YNFKEQ. The CDR3 is 16 amino acids. The V segment lost 1 base and the J segment 3 bases; nucleotides outside the gene matches: 2. The CDR3, as DNA: TGTGCCAGCAGCCAAGTGGGGACAGGGGGCTACAATGAGCAGTTCTTC. It codes for CASSQVGTGGYNEQFF.

This sequence joins TRBV9 and TRBJ2-3; 9 bases fit TRBD2. The CDR3 runs 15 residues. The germline gives CDR1 SGDLS, CDR2 YYNGEE. Trimming removed 3 bases from V and 5 bases from J; junction bases left unmatched: 7. CDR3 region: CASSGEKRGVDTQYF. DNA of the CDR3: TGTGCCAGCAGCGGTGAGAAGCGGGGGGTAGATACGCAGTATTTT.

This clone was seen only a few times. The genes are TRBV18 and TRBJ2-1, with D uncertain. V was cut by 2 bases and J by 10 bases, with 12 bases left in between. Germline CDR1 KGHSH, CDR2 LQKENI. The CDR3 spans 13 residues. In nucleotides, the CDR3 is TGTGCCAGCTCACCATGGGAACAGAAAGAGCAGTTCTTC. It codes for CASSPWEQKEQFF.

The rearrangement links TRBV9 to TRBJ2-4, with D maybe TRBD1 (5 bases). V was cut by 0 bases and J by 9 bases, with 13 bases left in between. Germline V gene sequence: CDR1 SGDLS, CDR2 YYNGEE. This CDR3 comprises 14 residues. The CDR3: CASSVGPGPSIQYF. CDR3 nucleotides: TGTGCCAGCAGCGTAGGGCCAGGGCCAAGCATTCAGTACTTC.

The chain carries TRBV5-8 and TRBJ2-5, with D possibly TRBD1 on 5 matching bases. The CDR3 length is 14 residues. Germline V lookup: CDR1 SGHTS, CDR2 YDEGEE. V was shortened by 1 base and J by 1 base, with 8 bases between the two germline ends. CDR3 in DNA: TGTGCCAGCAGCTTGTTGGGGCCCCAAGAGACCCAGTACTTC. Translated: CASSLLGPQETQYF. The complete variable domain, with remaining parts taken from reference TRBV5-8 and TRBJ2-5, reads EAGVTQSPTHLIKTRGQQATLRCSPISGHTSVYWYQQALGLGLQFLLWYDEGEERNRGNFPPRFSGRQFPNYSSELNVNALELEDSALYLCASSLLGPQETQYFGPGTRLLVL.

This clone was recorded a few times. The chain joins TRBV6-1 to TRBJ1-3; D ambiguous. CDR1 and CDR2 (germline): MNHNS, SASEGT. This CDR3 has 16 residues. V was pared by 4 bases and J by 0 bases, with 13 bases between. CDR3 in DNA: TGTGCCAGCAGTGCGACTTTCCAAAGCTCTGGAAACACCATATATTTT. Translating it yields CASSATFQSSGNTIYF.

The chain uses TRBV30 and TRBJ1-5, with no clear D. V lost 0 bases and J 5 bases, leaving 8 bases between the germline ends. CDR1 is GTSNPN and CDR2 is SVGIG in the germline V gene (reference sequence). This CDR3 has 13 residues. CDR3 coding DNA: TGTGCCTGGAGTGTGGGCGGGTATCAGCCCCAGCATTTT. Translation gives CAWSVGGYQPQHF. Filled out from reference TRBV30 and TRBJ1-5, the complete variable domain reads SQTIHQWPATLVQPVGSPLSLECTVEGTSNPNLYWYRQAAGRGLQLLFYSVGIGQISSEVPQNLSASRPQDRQFILSSKKLLLSDSGFYLCAWSVGGYQPQHFGDGTRLSIL.

The chain recombines TRBV5-1 with TRBJ2-7; 10 positions agree with TRBD2. After removal of 4 bases from V and 6 bases from J, the junction contained 7 bases not matched to a gene. The length of the CDR3 is 14 residues. The germline V gene encodes CDR1 SGHRS and CDR2 YFSETQ. CDR3 in amino acids: CASSESGGASEQYF. Written as DNA, the CDR3 is TGCGCCAGCAGCGAGAGCGGGGGGGCTAGCGAGCAGTACTTC.

The chain employs TRBV18 and TRBJ2-7; no reliable D call. The CDR3 has 13 residues. V lost 0 bases and J lost 0, with 3 bases in between. The germline V gene encodes CDR1 KGHSH and CDR2 LQKENI. The chain's CDR3 is CASSPPRSYEQYF. Written as DNA, the CDR3 is TGTGCCAGCTCACCACCACGCTCCTACGAGCAGTACTTC.

The V call is TRBV4-1, the J call TRBJ1-1, with 8 bases fitting TRBD1. The CDR3 sequence is 15 residues long. V lost 3 bases, J lost 2 bases, and 5 bases stayed unmatched. Germline V gene sequence: CDR1 MGHRA, CDR2 YSYEKL. The CDR3 bases are TGCGCCAGCAGCCACGCCGGACAGGGTAACACTGAAGCTTTCTTT. Amino acid sequence: CASSHAGQGNTEAFF.

This chain uses TRBV30 with TRBJ2-7, with TRBD1 matching 7 bases. Germline CDR1 GTSNPN, CDR2 SVGIG (reference sequence). This CDR3 spans 14 amino acids. The ends lost 2 bases at V and 4 bases at J; junction bases unmatched: 8. The chain's CDR3 is CAWSPGTDYYEQYF. The CDR3 DNA follows: TGTGCCTGGAGTCCCGGGACAGACTATTACGAGCAGTACTTC.

Here the CDR3 DNA reads TGCAGCGCTCAGGAGGGTAACAATCAGCCCCAGCATTTT. Its protein product is CSAQEGNNQPQHF. This rearrangement joins TRBV29-1 to TRBJ1-5; D is unresolved. The germline gives CDR1 SQVTM, CDR2 ANQGSEA. This CDR3 contains 13 residues. Trimming removed 7 bases at V and 3 bases at J, with 13 bases between.

This clone has more than one count but fewer than ten. This rearrangement joins TRBV19 to TRBJ2-1; the match to TRBD1 covers 7 bases. J gave up 9 bases and V 6 bases, and 14 bases lay outside the gene matches. Germline assignment: CDR1 LNHDA and CDR2 SQIVND (reference sequence). This CDR3 spans 15 amino acids. CDR3 DNA sequence: TGTGCCAGTAGGCTACCGGGGACAGATGTGACTGAGCAGTTCTTC. Translation gives CASRLPGTDVTEQFF.

Only one count was recorded for this clone. Sequence at one end of the junction differs from germline and may be a read error. The chain is built from TRBV20-1 and TRBJ2-5; maybe TRBD2 (6 bases). This CDR3 has 11 residues. Per germline, CDR1 DFQATT and CDR2 SNEGSKA (reference sequence). The CDR3 reads CSAGDPGAQYF. The CDR3 DNA sequence: TGCAGTGCTGGAGACCCGGGGGCCCAGTACTTC.

This clone was seen a single time. One junction end disagrees with the germline gene, perhaps due to a read error. The chain couples TRBV29-1 to TRBJ1-4, with 9 bases fitting TRBD1. The CDR3 extends over 12 amino acids. CDR1 and CDR2 (germline): SQVTM, ANQGSEA. The CDR3 DNA reads TGCAGCGTTGAAACACACGCCGGGACAGGGTATTTT. Amino acid sequence: CSVETHAGTGYF.

The chain is built from TRBV5-6 and TRBJ2-2; D is possibly TRBD1 or TRBD2 (5 bases each). Germline CDR1 is SGHDT and CDR2 is YYEEEE. This CDR3 is built from 15 residues. The ends were cut back, 2 bases at V and 1 base at J, with 9 bases in the middle. The CDR3, as DNA: TGTGCCAGCAGCTTAGGGACGCAGAACACCGGGGAGCTGTTTTTT. This encodes CASSLGTQNTGELFF.

The gene calls are TRBV1 and TRBJ2-1; the D call of TRBD2 is as the table states it, not checked on the DNA. TRBV1 is recorded as a pseudogene. The CDR3 length is 17 residues. CDR3 bases: TGCACCAGCAGCCCCCCGGTAGGAGCGGGGGGTCAGGATGAGCAGTTCTTC. Amino acids: CTSSPPVGAGGQDEQFF.

The chain employs TRBV7-3 and TRBJ1-1; the D is unclear. V was trimmed by 0 bases and J by 4 bases, leaving 9 bases between them. This CDR3 has 14 residues. CDR1 SGHTA and CDR2 FQGTGA come from the germline V gene. The CDR3 here is CASSLTGLLTEAFF. CDR3 nucleotide sequence: TGTGCCAGCAGCTTAACCGGACTACTCACTGAAGCTTTCTTT.

The chain recombines TRBV6-5 with TRBJ1-3; the D gene is possibly TRBD1 (5 bases). Trimming took off 7 bases at V and 0 bases at J, with 13 bases between the two ends. Per germline, CDR1 MNHEY and CDR2 SVGAGI. The CDR3 sequence is 15 residues long. The DNA of the CDR3 is TGTGCCAGCAATGGGACGGACTGCTCTGGAAACACCATATATTTT. Amino acids: CASNGTDCSGNTIYF.

This chain connects TRBV5-4 to TRBJ2-5, with D possibly matching TRBD2 (5 bases). Germline V gene lookup returns CDR1 SGHNT and CDR2 YYREEE (reference sequence). The CDR3 loop spans 13 amino acids. The ends were cut back, 5 bases at V and 1 base at J, with 9 bases in the middle. The CDR3 DNA reads as TGTGCCAGCAGAACGGGATCCCAAGAGACCCAGTACTTC. As protein: CASRTGSQETQYF.

This clone was counted many times. The rearrangement joins TRBV6-5 to TRBJ1-1; D unclear. Looked up from germline, CDR1 is MNHEY and CDR2 is SVGAGI. This CDR3 contains 11 residues. With 8 bases removed from V and 12 bases from J, the gap between germline ends came to 16 bases. The CDR3 loop is CASQDPSGTFF. CDR3 coding DNA: TGTGCCAGCCAAGATCCCTCTGGGACTTTCTTT.

The chain is built from TRBV29-1 and TRBJ1-6; D not resolved. V shed 5 bases and J shed 10 bases, with 15 bases lying between them. Germline loops: CDR1 SQVTM, CDR2 ANQGSEA. This CDR3 contains 13 residues. The CDR3 loop is CSVNHGVDSPLHF. CDR3 coding DNA: TGCAGCGTTAACCACGGGGTCGACTCACCCCTCCACTTT.

This chain uses TRBV2 with TRBJ2-4; the D gene could be TRBD1 or TRBD2 (5 bases each). Per germline, CDR1 SNHLY and CDR2 FYNNEI. The CDR3 covers 15 residues. The V end was cut by 1 base, the J end by 1 base, with 8 bases between. CDR3 sequence: CASSEGGFAKNIQYF. CDR3 DNA: TGTGCCAGCAGTGAAGGGGGGTTCGCCAAAAACATTCAGTACTTC.